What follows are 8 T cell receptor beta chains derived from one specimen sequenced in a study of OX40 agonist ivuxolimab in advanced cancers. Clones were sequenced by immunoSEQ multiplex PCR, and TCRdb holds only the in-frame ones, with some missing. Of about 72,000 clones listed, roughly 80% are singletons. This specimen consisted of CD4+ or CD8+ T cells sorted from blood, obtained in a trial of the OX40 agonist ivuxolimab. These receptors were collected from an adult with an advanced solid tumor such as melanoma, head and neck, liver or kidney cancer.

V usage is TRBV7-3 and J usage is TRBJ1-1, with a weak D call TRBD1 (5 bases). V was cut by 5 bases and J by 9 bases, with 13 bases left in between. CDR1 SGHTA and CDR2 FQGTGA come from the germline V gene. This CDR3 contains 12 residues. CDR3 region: CASSPSQGKAFF. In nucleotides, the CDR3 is TGTGCCAGCAGCCCCAGTCAGGGCAAAGCTTTCTTT.

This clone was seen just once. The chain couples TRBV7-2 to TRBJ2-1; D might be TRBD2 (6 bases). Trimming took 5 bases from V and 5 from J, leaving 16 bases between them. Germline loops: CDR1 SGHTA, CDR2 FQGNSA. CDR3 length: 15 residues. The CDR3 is CASSPYGGVNNEQFF. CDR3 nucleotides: TGTGCCAGCAGCCCCTACGGCGGGGTCAACAATGAGCAGTTCTTC.

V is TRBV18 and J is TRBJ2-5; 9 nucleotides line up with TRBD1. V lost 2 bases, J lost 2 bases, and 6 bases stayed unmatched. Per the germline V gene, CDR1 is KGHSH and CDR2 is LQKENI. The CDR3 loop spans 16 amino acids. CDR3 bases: TGTGCCAGCTCACCAAATAGAGGGACAGGGCAAGAGACCCAGTACTTC. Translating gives CASSPNRGTGQETQYF.

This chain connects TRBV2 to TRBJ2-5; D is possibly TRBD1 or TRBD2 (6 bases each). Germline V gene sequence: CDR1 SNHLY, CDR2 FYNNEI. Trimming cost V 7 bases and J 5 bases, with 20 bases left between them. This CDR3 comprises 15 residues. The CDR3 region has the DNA TGTGCCAGCACAAGGTCGTTCGGGGGCCGGGAGACCCAGTACTTC. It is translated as CASTRSFGGRETQYF.

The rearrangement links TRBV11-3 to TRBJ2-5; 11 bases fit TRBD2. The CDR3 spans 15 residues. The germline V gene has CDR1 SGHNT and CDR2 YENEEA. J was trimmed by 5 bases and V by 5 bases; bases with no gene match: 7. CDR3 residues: CASSRMTSGKETQYF. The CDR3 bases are TGTGCCAGCAGCCGTATGACTAGCGGGAAGGAGACCCAGTACTTC. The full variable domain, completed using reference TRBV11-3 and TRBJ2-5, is EAGVVQSPRYKIIEKKQPVAFWCNPISGHNTLYWYLQNLGQGPELLIRYENEEAVDDSQLPKDRFSAERLKGVDSTLKIQPAELGDSAVYLCASSRMTSGKETQYFGPGTRLLVL.

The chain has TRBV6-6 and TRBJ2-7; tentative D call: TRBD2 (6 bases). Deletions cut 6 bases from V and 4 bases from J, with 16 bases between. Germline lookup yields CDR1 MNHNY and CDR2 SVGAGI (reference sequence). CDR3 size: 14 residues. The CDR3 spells CASRSVGGGYEQYF. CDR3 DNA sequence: TGTGCCAGCAGATCCGTAGGTGGGGGGTACGAGCAGTACTTC.

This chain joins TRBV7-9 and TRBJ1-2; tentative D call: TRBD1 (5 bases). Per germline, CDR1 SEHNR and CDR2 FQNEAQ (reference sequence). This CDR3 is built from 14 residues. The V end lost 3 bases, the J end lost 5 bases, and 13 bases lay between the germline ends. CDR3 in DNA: TGTGCCAGCAGCTTTCCGACCGGGGGTTATGGCTACACCTTC. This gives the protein CASSFPTGGYGYTF.

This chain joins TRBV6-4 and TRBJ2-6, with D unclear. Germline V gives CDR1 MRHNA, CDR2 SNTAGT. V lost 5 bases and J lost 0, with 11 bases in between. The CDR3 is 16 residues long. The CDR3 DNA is TGTGCCAGCAGTCACCGGGCGTTCTCTGGGGCCAACGTCCTGACTTTC. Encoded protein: CASSHRAFSGANVLTF.